The entry below gives a single T cell receptor (beta chain) sequence along with its context. Which antigen it targets is not known. Base qualities are not recorded, but no much larger clone differs from it by a single base. This sample is part of a study of blood T cell repertoires in COVID-19 (dated by TCRdb to 2018 to 2020). Concerning the study at large: Samples from collaborators originated in the United States, Italy and Spain and spanned both the acute and convalescent phases of COVID-19. The material from the prospective study consisted of cDNA or gDNA derived from T cells, B-cell-depleted T cells, or PBMCs. Subjects who had been exposed to COVID-19, were actively infected with it, or had recovered from it provided the deeply sampled blood TCRbeta repertoires that made up the dataset. The repertoires were released in a freely available public database intended as a resource for research on the immune response to SARS-CoV-2. Samples came from the ongoing ImmuneRACE study (first 160 participants) plus 1,254 subjects from 6 global collaborators. Sample metadata almost always included a de-identified subject ID, COVID-19 status, age in years and sex. Where available, HLA class I and class II types were obtained from metadata supplied by the sample provider rather than from assay-based typing.

Broad study findings and their caveats: How much clinical and demographic metadata was included differed by source and by participant, and the metadata was provided uncurated.

V is pared back by 0 bases and J by 2 bases, with 12 bases lying between the germline termini. Taken from the germline V gene (reference sequence), the CDR1 and CDR2 loops are LNHNV and YYDKDF. The CDR3 has 16 amino acids, counting the end cysteine and phenylalanine. Only the CDR3 portion is preserved as DNA: 48 bases, with reading frame beginning at the first base. The immunoSEQ Assay, a bias-controlled multiplex PCR, was used to amplify TCRbeta CDR3 regions from genomic DNA. Turning to the authors' computational methods: The number of nucleated cells in each sample was estimated from the amplification of reference gene primers within the assay. To quantify the absolute abundance of each unique TCRbeta CDR3 rearrangement, sequence reads were collapsed and filtered. For each sample, productive Simpson clonality was calculated as the square root of Simpson's diversity index over productive rearrangements. As stored in TCRdb, this immuneACCESS dataset retains in-frame rearrangements with V and J assigned. A fraction of the clones does not appear; measured against another copy, unresolved V genes explain less than half of the discrepancy, and the remainder lacks a known reason. That table is the source of V, J and clone size, and D and trimming were worked out from the DNA. This sample holds about 64,000 clones; 82% were observed only once. The ten largest clones capture 10% to 15% of the sample.

Collaborating institutions collected whole blood in K2EDTA tubes following their own protocols. Collaborator samples were shipped for TCRbeta analysis as frozen whole blood, isolated PBMCs, or DNA extracted from either sample type. The TCR comes from a human donor in a cohort sampled during active COVID-19. The chain links TRBV15 with TRBJ2-3; the D gene is perhaps TRBD1, from 6 matching bases. Sequenced: peripheral blood. The nucleotide sequence reads TGTGCCACCAGCAGAGATGGGGACATAGCCACAGATACGCAGTATTTT. This encodes CATSRDGDIATDTQYF.